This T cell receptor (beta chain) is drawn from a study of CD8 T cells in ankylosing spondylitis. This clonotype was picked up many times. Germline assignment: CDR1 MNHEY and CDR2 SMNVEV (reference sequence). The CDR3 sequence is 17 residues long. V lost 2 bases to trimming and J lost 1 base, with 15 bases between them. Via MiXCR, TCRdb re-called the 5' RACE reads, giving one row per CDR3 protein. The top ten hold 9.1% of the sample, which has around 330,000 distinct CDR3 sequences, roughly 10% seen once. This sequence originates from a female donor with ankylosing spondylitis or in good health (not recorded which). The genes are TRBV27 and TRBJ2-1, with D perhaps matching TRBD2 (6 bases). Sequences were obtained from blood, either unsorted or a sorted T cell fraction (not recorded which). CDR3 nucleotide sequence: TGTGCCAGCAGTTTAGGGAAACTAGCTCGGTCCTACAATGAGCAGTTCTTC. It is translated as CASSLGKLARSYNEQFF.